This passage covers 30 T cell receptor beta chains from one sample sequenced in a study of Ad26.COV2.S vaccination and SARS-CoV-2 variants. Sample treatment: roughly 18 received Ad26.COV2.S at low or high dose, single or two shots; 5 received placebo; per-sample allocation not given. Vaccine and placebo recipients were sampled on day 63 after the first injection. Libraries were prepared by immunoSEQ multiplex PCR; TCRdb keeps only in-frame clonotypes and omits some of them. The sample lists around 250,000 clones; around 88% were seen once. The source was peripheral blood, collected in a trial of Ad26.COV2.S vaccine versus placebo. The receptors were gathered from a person between 18 and 59 years old who received the Ad26.COV2.S COVID-19 vaccine or a placebo.

The chain joins TRBV7-2 to TRBJ1-6; 10 bases fit TRBD1. With V trimmed by 4 bases and J by 7 bases, 1 base remained unmatched. The CDR3 extends over 14 amino acids. Germline CDR1 reads SGHTA; CDR2 reads FQGNSA. In DNA form, the CDR3 reads TGTGCCAGCAGCTGGGACAGGGGAAATTCACCCCTCCACTTT. It is translated as CASSWDRGNSPLHF.

This clone was seen once. The CDR3 region has the DNA TGTGCCAGCAGCCCCCGACAGTACGATATCGCAACTAATGAAAAACTGTTTTTT. As protein: CASSPRQYDIATNEKLFF. J is TRBJ1-4 and V is TRBV7-9; maybe TRBD1 (5 bases). Trimming shortened V by 5 bases and J by 0 bases, and 19 bases separated the two germline ends. CDR3 length equals 18 residues. CDR1 is SEHNR, CDR2 FQNEAQ, per germline (reference sequence). The full variable domain, completed using reference TRBV7-9 and TRBJ1-4, is DTGVSQNPRHKITKRGQNVTFRCDPISEHNRLYWYRQTLGQGPEFLTYFQNEAQLEKSRLLSDRFSAERPKGSFSTLEIQRTEQGDSAMYLCASSPRQYDIATNEKLFFGSGTQLSVL.

The count of this clone is one. V is TRBV9 and J is TRBJ2-1; D gene unclear. Germline CDR1 reads SGDLS; CDR2 reads YYNGEE. The CDR3 covers 14 residues. V shed 0 bases and J shed 5 bases, with 9 bases lying between them. The CDR3 DNA reads TGTGCCAGCAGCGTAGCATCTAGACACAATGAGCAGTTCTTC. Its translation is CASSVASRHNEQFF.

This rearrangement joins TRBV18 to TRBJ1-2, with D tentatively TRBD1 (5 bases). Germline V lookup: CDR1 KGHSH, CDR2 LQKENI. The CDR3 is 13 amino acids. V lost 4 bases, J lost 2 bases, and 8 bases lay in between. The chain's CDR3 is CASSLTENYGYTF. The CDR3 DNA sequence: TGTGCCAGCTCACTGACAGAGAACTATGGCTACACCTTC. Complete variable domain (other parts from reference TRBV18 and TRBJ1-2): NAGVMQNPRHLVRRRGQEARLRCSPMKGHSHVYWYRQLPEEGLKFMVYLQKENIIDESGMPKERFSAEFPKEGPSILRIQQVVRGDSAAYFCASSLTENYGYTFGSGTRLTVV.

This clone was observed a single time. This chain joins TRBV24-1 and TRBJ2-5; TRBD1 matches at 8 bases. The CDR3 extends over 15 amino acids. V was clipped by 3 bases and J by 0 bases; unmatched bases: 2. Germline CDR1 and CDR2: KGHDR and SFDVKD. The CDR3 DNA sequence: TGTGCCACCAGTGATCGGGACAGGCACCAAGAGACCCAGTACTTC. Translating it yields CATSDRDRHQETQYF.

This rearrangement joins TRBV5-1 to TRBJ2-1; 8 bases match TRBD2. J gave up 0 bases and V 5 bases, and 4 bases lay outside the gene matches. CDR1 is SGHRS, CDR2 YFSETQ, per germline. The CDR3 is made up of 15 amino acids. The CDR3, as DNA: TGCGCCAGCAGAACGGGGGGGATCTCCTACAATGAGCAGTTCTTC. Translated: CASRTGGISYNEQFF.

The sample holds one count of this clone. This sequence joins TRBV29-1 and TRBJ2-2; D may be TRBD2 (5 bases). Germline V gene data show CDR1 as SQVTM and CDR2 as ANQGSEA. The CDR3 runs 13 residues. V was cut by 7 bases and J by 6 bases, with 15 bases left in between. The CDR3 protein is CSALDPGAGELFF. The CDR3 nucleotides are TGCAGCGCCCTTGATCCCGGGGCCGGGGAGCTGTTTTTT.

The chain is built from TRBV7-2 and TRBJ1-6; D might be TRBD1 (6 bases). Germline values: CDR1 SGHTA, CDR2 FQGNSA. Trimming stripped 6 bases from V and 10 bases from J, with 16 bases between. The CDR3 contains 14 residues. As DNA, the CDR3 is TGTGCCAGCAGTCCTCTTACAGGGCCCTCACCCCTCCACTTT. Translation gives CASSPLTGPSPLHF.

The V call is TRBV21-1, the J call TRBJ2-2; the D call in the table, TRBD2, was not verified against the DNA. TRBV21-1 is described as a pseudogene. The CDR3 is made up of 17 amino acids. CDR3 loop: CASSKDEASGPTGELFF. As DNA, the CDR3 is TGTGCCAGCAGCAAAGATGAGGCTAGCGGGCCCACCGGGGAGCTGTTTTTT.

The chain is built from TRBV19 and TRBJ2-5, with TRBD2 matching 12 bases. CDR1 is LNHDA, CDR2 SQIVND, per germline (reference sequence). The CDR3 covers 16 residues. V lost 3 bases, J lost 1 base, and 3 bases stayed unmatched. DNA for the CDR3: TGTGCCAGTAGTATGCGACTAGCGGGGGCCCAAGAGACCCAGTACTTC. This translates into CASSMRLAGAQETQYF.

J is TRBJ2-3 and V is TRBV11-2; 9 bases agree with TRBD2. Unmatched junction bases numbered 6, after V lost 1 base and J lost 4 bases. CDR1 SGHAT and CDR2 FQNNGV come from the germline V gene. The CDR3 totals 16 residues. CDR3 coding DNA: TGTGCCAGCAGCTTAGTGGGCGGGGGGGCCGCAGATACGCAGTATTTT. It codes for CASSLVGGGAADTQYF.

The chain combines TRBV3-1 (or the pseudogene TRBV3-2) with TRBJ2-1; D not certain. V gave up 8 bases and J gave up 1 base, with 3 bases separating them. This CDR3 has 11 amino acids. Germline lookup yields CDR1 LGHDT and CDR2 YNNKEL (reference sequence). CDR3 sequence reads: CASGSYNEQFF. The CDR3 DNA sequence: TGTGCCAGCGGTTCCTACAATGAGCAGTTCTTC.

The rearrangement joins TRBV6-2 or TRBV6-3 to TRBJ2-1; tentatively, D is TRBD1 (5 bases). V lost 5 bases, J lost 6 bases, and 14 bases lay in between. CDR1 and CDR2 from the germline V gene are MNHEY and SVGEGT. The CDR3 consists of 14 residues. The CDR3 is CASSGVQGLNEQFF. The CDR3 nucleotides read TGTGCCAGCAGTGGGGTGCAGGGCCTCAATGAGCAGTTCTTC.

V and J are TRBV13 and TRBJ2-2, with TRBD1 matching over 8 bases. The CDR3 is 17 residues long. Trimming at V came to 0 bases and at J to 6 bases, leaving 9 bases not matched to a gene. CDR1 is PRHDT and CDR2 is FYEKMQ in the germline V gene (reference sequence). CDR3 sequence (DNA): TGTGCCAGCAGCTTAGGCACAGACGGGACAGGTGCCGGGGAGCTGTTTTTT. Translation gives CASSLGTDGTGAGELFF. Together with reference TRBV13 and TRBJ2-2, the CDR3 gives the full variable domain: AAGVIQSPRHLIKEKRETATLKCYPIPRHDTVYWYQQGPGQDPQFLISFYEKMQSDKGSIPDRFSAQQFSDYHSELNMSSLELGDSALYFCASSLGTDGTGAGELFFGEGSRLTVL.

CDR3 nucleotides: TGTGCCAGCAGCTTATGGGCAGGGGACACTGAAGCTTTCTTT. Translating gives CASSLWAGDTEAFF. The chain employs TRBV11-2 and TRBJ1-1; maybe TRBD1 (6 bases). Germline V gives CDR1 SGHAT, CDR2 FQNNGV. Trimming cost V 2 bases and J 3 bases, with 10 bases left between them. This CDR3 has 14 residues. The complete variable domain, with remaining parts taken from reference TRBV11-2 and TRBJ1-1, reads EAGVAQSPRYKIIEKRQSVAFWCNPISGHATLYWYQQILGQGPKLLIQFQNNGVVDDSQLPKDRFSAERLKGVDSTLKIQPAKLEDSAVYLCASSLWAGDTEAFFGQGTRLTVV.

The chain couples TRBV9 to TRBJ1-1; D is possibly TRBD1 (6 bases). This CDR3 comprises 14 residues. The V end lost 6 bases, the J end lost 8 bases, and 20 bases lay between the germline ends. CDR1 is SGDLS and CDR2 is YYNGEE in the germline V gene. CDR3 sequence (DNA): TGTGCCAGCAATAGGGGGGGATCCATGTCGGAAGCTTTCTTT. It codes for CASNRGGSMSEAFF. The whole variable domain, remainder taken from reference TRBV9 and TRBJ1-1, is DSGVTQTPKHLITATGQRVTLRCSPRSGDLSVYWYQQSLDQGLQFLIQYYNGEERAKGNILERFSAQQFPDLHSELNLSSLELGDSALYFCASNRGGSMSEAFFGQGTRLTVV.

In this sample, this clone turned up once. This chain links TRBV7-9 with TRBJ2-1, with D possibly TRBD2 on 5 matching bases. The CDR3 is 14 amino acids. Trimming removed 5 bases at V and 0 bases at J, with 8 bases between. The germline V gene has CDR1 SEHNR and CDR2 FQNEAQ (reference sequence). CDR3 region: CASSLSASYNEQFF. CDR3 coding DNA: TGTGCCAGCAGCCTTAGCGCCTCCTACAATGAGCAGTTCTTC.

The J gene is TRBJ2-4, the V gene TRBV7-2; TRBD2 agrees at 14 bases. The CDR3 consists of 16 residues. The ends lost 6 bases at V and 8 bases at J; junction bases unmatched: 9. Germline values: CDR1 SGHTA, CDR2 FQGNSA. CDR3 loop: CASSDGLAGGRDIQYF. The CDR3 nucleotides read TGTGCCAGCAGTGATGGACTAGCGGGGGGAAGAGACATTCAGTACTTC.

This clone was seen more than once but under ten times. The chain uses TRBV11-1 and TRBJ2-3; TRBD2 matches 7 bases. J gave up 1 base and V 5 bases, and 3 bases lay outside the gene matches. This CDR3 comprises 14 residues. From germline, CDR1 is SGHAT and CDR2 FQDESV (reference sequence). CDR3 sequence (DNA): TGTGCCAGCAGCATAAGCGGGGGCACAGATACGCAGTATTTT. It yields the protein CASSISGGTDTQYF.

This clone appeared a single time. V usage is TRBV20-1 and J usage is TRBJ2-7, with TRBD2 matching 12 bases. J was trimmed by 5 bases and V by 3 bases; bases with no gene match: 14. The CDR3 is made up of 17 amino acids. Germline-derived CDR1 and CDR2 are DFQATT and SNEGSKA (reference sequence). The CDR3 is CSASPRTSGMYLHEQYV. Written as DNA, the CDR3 is TGCAGTGCTAGTCCTCGGACTAGCGGGATGTACCTACACGAGCAGTACGTC.

This clone was counted once. The V call is TRBV27, the J call TRBJ2-1; TRBD1 aligns across 8 bases. Germline CDR1 MNHEY, CDR2 SMNVEV (reference sequence). CDR3 length equals 16 residues. The J segment lost 2 bases and the V segment lost 4 bases, leaving 7 bases of the junction unmatched. The CDR3 DNA follows: TGTGCCAGCAGTTCCCGGACAGGGAGGCCCTACAATGAGCAGTTCTTC. It yields the protein CASSSRTGRPYNEQFF.

This clone was counted only a few times. The chain has TRBV23-1 and TRBJ1-5; TRBD1 agrees at 8 bases. TRBV23-1 is an open reading frame whose function is uncertain. V was pared by 7 bases and J by 3 bases, with 8 bases of the junction left unmatched. This CDR3 contains 15 residues. CDR3 amino acids: CASKWTGRDNQPQHF. The CDR3 region has the DNA TGCGCCAGCAAATGGACAGGGAGGGACAATCAGCCCCAGCATTTT.

The rearrangement joins TRBV3-1 (or the pseudogene TRBV3-2) to TRBJ1-3, with D tentatively TRBD1 (5 bases). This CDR3 is 16 amino acids long. With 4 bases removed from V and 0 bases from J, the gap between germline ends came to 13 bases. Per germline, CDR1 LGHDT and CDR2 YNNKEL (reference sequence). CDR3 residues: CASSLRGGLSGNTIYF. The CDR3 nucleotides are TGTGCCAGCAGCCTTCGCGGGGGTCTCTCTGGAAACACCATATATTTT.

CDR3 sequence (DNA): TGTGCCAGTAGCCCTCGGACTAGCGTATCCTACGAGCAGTACTTC. This sequence encodes CASSPRTSVSYEQYF. The chain employs TRBV19 and TRBJ2-7; 9 nucleotides match TRBD2. The trim removed 6 bases at V and 1 base at J, leaving 7 bases unmatched. Per the germline V gene, CDR1 is LNHDA and CDR2 is SQIVND (reference sequence). This CDR3 is built from 15 residues.

The chain links TRBV6-5 to TRBJ1-1; TRBD1 is a possible D gene (5 bases). V lost 8 bases and J lost 3, with 13 bases in between. This CDR3 is built from 13 residues. Germline-derived CDR1 and CDR2 are MNHEY and SVGAGI. CDR3 in amino acids: CASYRTPYTEAFF. For the CDR3, the DNA is TGTGCCAGCTACCGGACACCGTACACTGAAGCTTTCTTT.

The chain links TRBV9 to TRBJ1-3, with D possibly being TRBD1 (6 bases). The CDR3 is 15 residues long. Trimming removed 0 bases from V and 2 bases from J, with 9 bases in between. Germline CDR1 SGDLS, CDR2 YYNGEE. The CDR3 region is CASSVEGGAGNTIYF. CDR3 in DNA: TGTGCCAGCAGCGTAGAGGGGGGCGCTGGAAACACCATATATTTT.

The V and J genes are TRBV4-1 and TRBJ2-2, with a possible D match to TRBD1 (6 bases). CDR1 and CDR2 from the germline V gene are MGHRA and YSYEKL. This CDR3 contains 15 residues. The germline V and J ends were trimmed by 4 bases and 1 base, with 10 bases remaining between them. CDR3 sequence: CASSPTGQNTGELFF. The CDR3 DNA reads as TGCGCCAGCAGCCCTACGGGACAGAACACCGGGGAGCTGTTTTTT.

Written as DNA, the CDR3 is TGTGCCAGCAGCTTAGACAGGGGAACAGATACGCAGTATTTT. As protein: CASSLDRGTDTQYF. The chain has TRBV11-3 and TRBJ2-3; maybe TRBD1 (6 bases). The CDR3 consists of 14 residues. V shed 0 bases and J shed 3 bases, with 7 bases lying between them. Germline-derived CDR1 and CDR2 are SGHNT and YENEEA.

The rearrangement joins TRBV30 to TRBJ1-1, with D possibly being TRBD1 (6 bases). Trimming shortened V by 7 bases and J by 5 bases, and 20 bases separated the two germline ends. This CDR3 is 14 amino acids long. Germline-derived CDR1 and CDR2 are GTSNPN and SVGIG (reference sequence). Here the CDR3 reads CASRGWGGDTEAFF. The CDR3 nucleotides read TGTGCCTCCAGGGGTTGGGGGGGCGATACTGAAGCTTTCTTT.

The V gene is TRBV7-8, the J gene TRBJ1-4; 7 positions match TRBD1. Germline V gene data show CDR1 as SGHVS and CDR2 as FQNEAQ. This CDR3 contains 14 residues. Unmatched junction bases numbered 5, after V lost 2 bases and J lost 8 bases. The CDR3 DNA is TGTGCCAGCAGCTTATCACAGGGGCCCGAAAAACTGTTTTTT. Its translation is CASSLSQGPEKLFF.